Shown below are 25 T cell receptor beta chains from a single sample sequenced in a study of human thymus T cells. Corrective heart surgery yielded resections, and these provided the thymus tissue. Assay: immunoSEQ multiplex PCR; the TCRdb copy retains only in-frame clones and omits some. Of roughly 130,000 clones listed, just under 95% are singletons. Specimen: thymus tissue. The receptors come from a boy younger than two with a congenital heart defect but otherwise immunologically healthy.

This sequence joins TRBV14 and TRBJ2-7; TRBD1 might be the D (5 bases). V was cut by 4 bases and J by 0 bases, with 13 bases left in between. CDR1 is SGHDN, CDR2 FVKESK, per germline. The CDR3 totals 15 residues. The DNA for the CDR3 is TGTGCCAGCAGCCCCAAAAGGGGCCGCTCCTACGAGCAGTACTTC. Translated, it gives CASSPKRGRSYEQYF.

This clone was found once. This chain connects TRBV11-3 to TRBJ2-5; 7 nucleotides align to TRBD1. Germline assignment: CDR1 SGHNT and CDR2 YENEEA. This CDR3 is built from 16 residues. The V gene end was trimmed by 1 base and the J gene end by 5 bases; junction bases not matched to a gene: 10. The CDR3 here is CASSLGKGAERETQYF. CDR3 nucleotides: TGTGCCAGCAGCTTAGGAAAGGGGGCGGAGAGGGAGACCCAGTACTTC.

The chain carries TRBV28 and TRBJ2-1, with D perhaps matching TRBD2 (5 bases). This CDR3 has 14 amino acids. Trimming stripped 8 bases from V and 5 bases from J, with 16 bases between. Germline V gene lookup returns CDR1 MDHEN and CDR2 SYDVKM. The CDR3 nucleotides are TGTGCCAGCCTTGGTCTAAAGAGGGACAATGAGCAGTTCTTC. It is translated as CASLGLKRDNEQFF.

This clone has a single count. V is TRBV19 and J is TRBJ1-4; 7 nucleotides match TRBD1. Germline V gives CDR1 LNHDA, CDR2 SQIVND (reference sequence). The V gene end was trimmed by 3 bases and the J gene end by 8 bases; junction bases not matched to a gene: 9. CDR3 length equals 15 residues. This CDR3 is CASSIQGGLREKLFF. CDR3 sequence (DNA): TGTGCCAGTAGTATCCAGGGGGGACTGAGGGAAAAACTGTTTTTT.

This clone occurred once. This chain uses TRBV28 with TRBJ1-2; TRBD1 agrees at 9 bases. The germline gives CDR1 MDHEN, CDR2 SYDVKM. V was clipped by 5 bases and J by 4 bases; unmatched bases: 8. This CDR3 is 15 amino acids long. CDR3 region: CASSHGQGRIYGYTF. The CDR3 DNA sequence: TGTGCCAGCAGTCACGGACAGGGGAGGATCTATGGCTACACCTTC.

V is TRBV6-6 and J is TRBJ2-7; 8 positions match TRBD1. There are 13 residues in the CDR3. The V and J ends lost 6 bases and 0 bases, in that order; junction bases with no gene match: 1. CDR1 is MNHNY, CDR2 SVGAGI, per germline (reference sequence). In DNA form, the CDR3 reads TGTGCCAGCAGCACAGGGGGCTCCTACGAGCAGTACTTC. Its protein is CASSTGGSYEQYF.

This clone has just one count. V is TRBV5-1 and J is TRBJ2-2; D ambiguous. This CDR3 contains 20 residues. Per the germline V gene, CDR1 is SGHRS and CDR2 is YFSETQ. V was cut by 0 bases and J by 1 base, with 22 bases left in between. This CDR3 is CASSLVPSLVSSWNTGELFF. The CDR3 DNA follows: TGCGCCAGCAGCTTGGTCCCCTCTCTAGTTTCATCATGGAACACCGGGGAGCTGTTTTTT.

V and J are TRBV14 and TRBJ1-6; no firm D call. Trimming cost V 0 bases and J 9 bases, with 12 bases left between them. Germline V gene data show CDR1 as SGHDN and CDR2 as FVKESK. This CDR3 region has 15 residues. The CDR3 protein is CASSQENQIGSPLHF. The CDR3 DNA reads as TGTGCCAGCAGCCAAGAAAATCAAATAGGTTCACCCCTCCACTTT.

J is TRBJ1-2 and V is TRBV30; D not resolved. Germline CDR1 is GTSNPN and CDR2 is SVGIG (reference sequence). V lost 1 base and J 4 bases, leaving 10 bases between the germline ends. The CDR3 loop spans 13 amino acids. For the CDR3, the DNA is TGTGCCTGGAGTGCTGCCGCTACCTATGGCTACACCTTC. As protein: CAWSAAATYGYTF. The full variable domain, completed using reference TRBV30 and TRBJ1-2, is SQTIHQWPATLVQPVGSPLSLECTVEGTSNPNLYWYRQAAGRGLQLLFYSVGIGQISSEVPQNLSASRPQDRQFILSSKKLLLSDSGFYLCAWSAAATYGYTFGSGTRLTVV.

The rearrangement links TRBV6-1 to TRBJ1-4; the match to TRBD1 covers 10 bases. CDR1 MNHNS and CDR2 SASEGT come from the germline V gene. There are 15 residues in the CDR3. The V gene end was trimmed by 2 bases and the J gene end by 6 bases; junction bases not matched to a gene: 3. This CDR3 reads CASSEPDRGHEKLFF. In nucleotides, the CDR3 is TGTGCCAGCAGTGAACCCGACAGGGGGCATGAAAAACTGTTTTTT.

The V call is TRBV11-2, the J call TRBJ2-7; 9 bases line up with TRBD1. The CDR3 has 14 residues. Trimming cost V 5 bases and J 7 bases; bases outside gene matches: 9. Looked up from germline, CDR1 is SGHAT and CDR2 is FQNNGV. The CDR3 spells CASSKQGAQGEQYF. CDR3 in DNA: TGTGCCAGCAGCAAACAGGGGGCGCAGGGGGAGCAGTACTTC.

This chain connects TRBV27 to TRBJ2-3, with TRBD2 as a possible D gene (6 bases). The V end lost 3 bases, the J end lost 5 bases, and 15 bases lay between the germline ends. Germline V lookup: CDR1 MNHEY, CDR2 SMNVEV (reference sequence). The CDR3 is made up of 15 amino acids. The CDR3 region has the DNA TGTGCCAGCAGTTTGGCTTCTTTGGGGGGAGATACGCAGTATTTT. Its protein product is CASSLASLGGDTQYF.

The CDR3 region is CSAIYTEQYF. CDR3 coding DNA: TGCAGTGCGATTTACACCGAGCAGTACTTC. The chain joins TRBV20-1 to TRBJ2-7; D is uncertain. Trimming removed 6 bases from V and 6 bases from J, with 9 bases in between. The CDR3 sequence is 10 residues long. Germline CDR1 reads DFQATT; CDR2 reads SNEGSKA (reference sequence).

The gene calls are TRBV27 and TRBJ2-2; 12 positions match TRBD2. Germline V CDR1 and CDR2: MNHEY, SMNVEV (reference sequence). V lost 5 bases, J lost 1 base, and 8 bases stayed unmatched. The CDR3 covers 18 residues. CDR3 DNA sequence: TGTGCCAGCAGTCTGCTAGCGGGGGGGCGAGTGAACACCGGGGAGCTGTTTTTT. Protein sequence: CASSLLAGGRVNTGELFF.

This chain uses TRBV4-1 with TRBJ1-4; D is ambiguous. V was trimmed by 4 bases and J by 5 bases, leaving 11 bases between them. Per germline, CDR1 MGHRA and CDR2 YSYEKL. The CDR3 has 14 amino acids. CDR3 in DNA: TGCGCCAGCAGCCCTAGGGTTACGAATGAAAAACTGTTTTTT. It is translated as CASSPRVTNEKLFF.

The gene calls are TRBV10-3 and TRBJ2-7; maybe TRBD1 (6 bases). The CDR3 length is 15 residues. The germline CDR1 and CDR2 sequences are ENHRY and SYGVKD. Trimming left V 1 base short and J 2 bases short, with 12 bases between. The CDR3: CAISEFSGTTYEQYF. CDR3 nucleotides: TGTGCCATCAGTGAGTTTAGTGGGACAACCTACGAGCAGTACTTC.

The chain carries TRBV4-3 and TRBJ1-2, with no clear D. CDR3 length: 14 amino acids. Germline loops: CDR1 LGHNA, CDR2 YSLEER. Trimming took off 0 bases at V and 8 bases at J, with 13 bases between the two ends. The CDR3 bases are TGCGCCAGCAGCCAAGACCTAGGGTTTCTGGGCTACACCTTC. This codes for CASSQDLGFLGYTF.

This clone has only a few counts. The identical CDR3 is also encoded by other nucleotide sequences in the sample. The V call is TRBV9, the J call TRBJ1-2; D call uncertain. V was clipped by 0 bases and J by 4 bases, with 4 bases between them. Germline V lookup: CDR1 SGDLS, CDR2 YYNGEE. The CDR3 spans 12 residues. CDR3: CASSVGGYGYTF. In DNA form, the CDR3 reads TGTGCCAGCAGCGTAGGGGGCTATGGCTACACCTTC.

This chain uses TRBV30 with TRBJ2-2; no firm D call. The V and J ends lost 0 bases and 6 bases respectively, with 17 bases between them. The CDR3 is made up of 16 amino acids. Germline V gene sequence: CDR1 GTSNPN, CDR2 SVGIG (reference sequence). CDR3 loop: CAWSVGRVGLPGELFF. The DNA for the CDR3 is TGTGCCTGGAGTGTAGGCCGAGTTGGCCTCCCCGGGGAGCTGTTTTTT. Complete variable domain (other parts from reference TRBV30 and TRBJ2-2): SQTIHQWPATLVQPVGSPLSLECTVEGTSNPNLYWYRQAAGRGLQLLFYSVGIGQISSEVPQNLSASRPQDRQFILSSKKLLLSDSGFYLCAWSVGRVGLPGELFFGEGSRLTVL.

V and J are TRBV7-9 and TRBJ2-5; 8 bases agree with TRBD2. The CDR3 extends over 13 amino acids. After removal of 6 bases from V and 1 base from J, the junction contained 1 base not matched to a gene. Germline assignment: CDR1 SEHNR and CDR2 FQNEAQ (reference sequence). CDR3 coding DNA: TGTGCCAGCAGGACTAGCGTCCAAGAGACCCAGTACTTC. Encoded protein: CASRTSVQETQYF.

The gene calls are TRBV28 and TRBJ2-3; 8 positions match TRBD2. The CDR3 is 16 amino acids. Germline lookup yields CDR1 MDHEN and CDR2 SYDVKM. Trimming at V came to 2 bases and at J to 2 bases, leaving 6 bases not matched to a gene. CDR3 in amino acids: CASSLSPSGLTDTQYF. The CDR3 region has the DNA TGTGCCAGCAGTTTAAGTCCTAGCGGGCTCACAGATACGCAGTATTTT. The full variable domain, completed using reference TRBV28 and TRBJ2-3, is DVKVTQSSRYLVKRTGEKVFLECVQDMDHENMFWYRQDPGLGLRLIYFSYDVKMKEKGDIPEGYSVSREKKERFSLILESASTNQTSMYLCASSLSPSGLTDTQYFGPGTRLTVL.

The rearrangement joins TRBV29-1 to TRBJ2-3, with D possibly TRBD2 on 6 matching bases. Germline V gene sequence: CDR1 SQVTM, CDR2 ANQGSEA. V was pared by 7 bases and J by 4 bases, with 18 bases between. The length of the CDR3 is 14 residues. The CDR3 protein is CSGLHRGRPDTQYF. The DNA of the CDR3 is TGCAGCGGACTACACCGAGGGAGGCCAGATACGCAGTATTTT.

A note on this clone: This specimen includes other DNA sequences encoding the same CDR3. This chain uses TRBV5-1 with TRBJ1-2; 9 bases agree with TRBD1. Germline CDR1 reads SGHRS; CDR2 reads YFSETQ. The junction had 2 bases not matched to a gene; V was cut back by 0 bases and J by 2 bases. There are 15 residues in the CDR3. The DNA of the CDR3 is TGCGCCAGCAGCTTGGACGGGACAGGGAACTATGGCTACACCTTC. Encoded protein: CASSLDGTGNYGYTF. Full variable domain (missing parts from reference TRBV5-1 and TRBJ1-2): KAGVTQTPRYLIKTRGQQVTLSCSPISGHRSVSWYQQTPGQGLQFLFEYFSETQRNKGNFPGRFSGRQFSNSRSEMNVSTLELGDSALYLCASSLDGTGNYGYTFGSGTRLTVV.

V and J are TRBV27 and TRBJ2-3, with TRBD2 identical over 9 bases. V lost 7 bases, J lost 5 bases, and 10 bases stayed unmatched. Germline loops: CDR1 MNHEY, CDR2 SMNVEV (reference sequence). The CDR3 consists of 15 residues. This CDR3 reads CASTGGSTSGDTQYF. CDR3 nucleotide sequence: TGTGCCAGCACTGGAGGGTCGACTAGCGGAGATACGCAGTATTTT.

The chain links TRBV5-4 to TRBJ2-1, with TRBD2 matching 11 bases. Germline V gene sequence: CDR1 SGHNT, CDR2 YYREEE (reference sequence). V lost 4 bases to trimming and J lost 9 bases; unmatched junction nucleotides: 12. CDR3 length equals 16 residues. The CDR3 bases are TGTGCCAGCAGCCCGAGACCGGGACTAGCGGATGGTGAGCAGTTCTTC. It codes for CASSPRPGLADGEQFF.